Listed below are T cell receptor beta chains from one sample, sequenced in a study of T-cell memory formation after mild COVID-19. TCRdb reprocessed the 5' RACE reads via MiXCR and lists one record per CDR3 protein. The sample lists around 500,000 distinct CDR3 sequences, around a sixth occurring once. The sequenced sample consisted of PBMCs or a T cell subset sorted from them (not recorded which). Receptors were obtained from an adult woman who had mild COVID-19 (a few samples of this study predate the infection). Cell type and time point are not known. Both conserved end residues are part of each CDR3. The order of the fields is D gene, J gene, clone size, V gene, CDR3 DNA, CDR3 protein. The D gene is left open where the match is weak. Some rows have no size entry. The others give once, few or many, or a class for an expanded clone.

. | TRBJ2-5 | many | TRBV2 | TGTGCCAGCAGGACCTGGCAAGAGACCCAGTACTTC | CASRTWQETQYF
TRBD2 | TRBJ2-7 | few | TRBV5-1 | TGCGCCAGCACCGAAACTAGCGGGAGGGTTAACGAGCAGTACTTC | CASTETSGRVNEQYF
TRBD1 | TRBJ2-7 | . | TRBV3-1 | TGTGCCAGCAGCCAAGCACAGGGGACCTACGAGCAGTACTTC | CASSQAQGTYEQYF
. | TRBJ1-1 | few | TRBV7-3 | TGTGCCAGCAGCTCCTTTATAGACAGTGAAGCTTTCTTT | CASSSFIDSEAFF
. | TRBJ2-7 | few | TRBV14 | TGTGCCAGCAGCCAAGATTCGGTCTCCTACGAGCAGTACTTC | CASSQDSVSYEQYF
. | TRBJ2-1 | . | TRBV29-1 | TGCAGCGTTGGGACAGAGTACTTCAATGAGCAGTTCTTC | CSVGTEYFNEQFF
. | TRBJ2-5 | . | TRBV5-1 | TGCGCCAGCAGCCATACAGGGTCCCCTCCTGAGACCCAGTACTTC | CASSHTGSPPETQYF
. | TRBJ1-4 | . | TRBV19 | TGTGCCAGTAGTAGGACCCGAGGACTGTTTTTT | CASSRTRGLFF
TRBD1 | TRBJ2-7 | . | TRBV15 | TGTGCCACCAGCAGAGGCGTAGGGGGCCTCTACGAGCAGTACTTC | CATSRGVGGLYEQYF
. | TRBJ1-1 | few | TRBV9 | TGTGCCAGCAGCGTAGTTGAGAGGGCTGAAGCTTTCTTT | CASSVVERAEAFF
TRBD2 | TRBJ2-7 | . | TRBV27 | TGTGCCAGCAGTTTAGCCCTAGCGGGACGATACGAGCAGTACTTC | CASSLALAGRYEQYF
TRBD1 | TRBJ2-7 | . | TRBV12-3/TRBV12-4 | TGTGCCAGCAGTTTAGTATGGGACAGGCGCTCCTCCTACGAGCAGTACTTC | CASSLVWDRRSSYEQYF
. | TRBJ1-2 | many | TRBV3-1 | TGTGCCAGCAGCCAGGGATCCGGCTACACCTTC | CASSQGSGYTF
TRBD2 | TRBJ2-3 | . | TRBV5-1 | TGCGCCAGCAGCACAGGACTAGCGGGGGTTCAAGATACGCAGTATTTT | CASSTGLAGVQDTQYF
TRBD1 | TRBJ1-5 | . | TRBV20-1 | TGCAGTGCGAGACAGGGGTTGTACCAGCCCCAGCATTTT | CSARQGLYQPQHF
TRBD2 | TRBJ2-5 | few | TRBV4-2 | TGTGCCAGCAGCCAAGATACGGGAGGCACGGAGACCCAGTACTTC | CASSQDTGGTETQYF
. | TRBJ2-1 | few | TRBV29-1 | TGCAGCGTTGAAGAGGGCGGGCCCAATGAGCAGTTCTTC | CSVEEGGPNEQFF
. | TRBJ1-1 | . | TRBV7-9 | TGTGCCAGCAGCTTACCCGGGGGGACTGAAGCTTTCTTT | CASSLPGGTEAFF
. | TRBJ2-3 | . | TRBV7-2 | TGTGCCAGCAGCTTAGGACAGATGAGCACAGATACGCAGTATTTT | CASSLGQMSTDTQYF
. | TRBJ2-7 | few | TRBV15 | TGTGCCACCAGCAGTACTGACAGCTACGAGCAGTACTTC | CATSSTDSYEQYF
. | TRBJ2-5 | few | TRBV10-3 | TGTGCCATCAGTGAGGGACACCAGGGGAGCCAAGAGACCCAGTACTTC | CAISEGHQGSQETQYF
. | TRBJ1-6 | few | TRBV7-8 | TGTGCCAGCAGCTTGGCGACAGGCGGCTATAATTCACCCCTCCACTTT | CASSLATGGYNSPLHF
. | TRBJ2-7 | many | TRBV27 | TGTGCCAGCGCCGGGACCCCCTACTACGAGCAGTACTTC | CASAGTPYYEQYF
TRBD1 | TRBJ2-2 | few | TRBV15 | TGTGCCACCTCCGGGACAGGGGTCACCGGGGAGCTGTTTTTT | CATSGTGVTGELFF
. | TRBJ2-2 | . | TRBV24-1 | TGTGCCACCAGTGATTTTGTTTTAACCGGGGAGCTGTTTTTT | CATSDFVLTGELFF
. | TRBJ2-3 | . | TRBV18 | TGTGCCAGCTCACCACATCATCCGGGGGCCCACACAGATACGCAGTATTTT | CASSPHHPGAHTDTQYF
. | TRBJ2-3 | . | TRBV28 | TGTGCCAGCAGAACTTTGTGGGGTAGTAGCACAGATACGCAGTATTTT | CASRTLWGSSTDTQYF
. | TRBJ2-7 | . | TRBV10-3 | TGTGCCATCACCCCCGTTTTGAGCTCCTACGAGCAGTACTTC | CAITPVLSSYEQYF
. | TRBJ1-4 | . | TRBV5-1 | TGCGCCAGCAGCTTGGAAGCCGGCCCAGGGGAACTGTTTTTT | CASSLEAGPGELFF
TRBD1 | TRBJ1-5 | . | TRBV20-1 | TGCAGTGCCGCGGACAGGGAGACGAATCAGCCCCAGCATTTT | CSAADRETNQPQHF
TRBD1 | TRBJ1-3 | . | TRBV18 | TGTGCCAGCTCACCTACAGGGGGCTCTGGAAACACCATATATTTT | CASSPTGGSGNTIYF
. | TRBJ1-1 | . | TRBV10-3 | TGTGCCAGCGGGAAGAACACTGAAGCTTTCTTT | CASGKNTEAFF
. | TRBJ2-7 | few | TRBV6-5 | TGTGCCAGCAGTTTCCACGAGGGGTCCGTAAGGGCAGGGGTCGAGCAGTACTTC | CASSFHEGSVRAGVEQYF
. | TRBJ2-5 | few | TRBV25-1 | TGTGCCAGCAGTCCCTCCGGGACACTACAAGAGACCCAGTACTTC | CASSPSGTLQETQYF
. | TRBJ2-1 | many | TRBV7-2 | TGTGCCAGCAGCCGGACCCTAGACGATGTGGATGAGCAGTTCTTC | CASSRTLDDVDEQFF
. | TRBJ1-1 | . | TRBV6-6 | TGTGCCAGCAGTTACCTAGGTCCTGAAGCTTTCTTT | CASSYLGPEAFF
TRBD2 | TRBJ2-5 | . | TRBV6-2/TRBV6-3 | TGTGCCAGCGTATCCAGGCGGGAGGCTCCACAAGAGACCCAGTACTTC | CASVSRREAPQETQYF
. | TRBJ2-1 | few | TRBV14 | TGTGCCAGCAGCCATTACAGGTACAATGAGCAGTTCTTC | CASSHYRYNEQFF
TRBD1 | TRBJ2-7 | . | TRBV20-1 | TGCAGTGCTAGAGATCTGGACAGGAGCTACGAGCAGTACTTC | CSARDLDRSYEQYF
TRBD2 | TRBJ2-7 | few | TRBV20-1 | TGCAGTGCTATCCGGACTAGCGGGAGGAAGGAGCAGTACTTC | CSAIRTSGRKEQYF
. | TRBJ2-7 | few | TRBV30 | TGTGCCTGGAGTGATATCAGGGGAGGAGGGTTCTACGAGCAGTACTTC | CAWSDIRGGGFYEQYF
. | TRBJ2-7 | . | TRBV6-5 | TGTGCCAGCAGTTACGGGCGGATCTACGAGCAGTACTTC | CASSYGRIYEQYF
. | TRBJ1-1 | . | TRBV6-5 | TGTGCCAGCAGAACGGGGATGAACACTGAAGCTTTCTTT | CASRTGMNTEAFF
. | TRBJ2-1 | . | TRBV9 | TGTGCCAGCAGCGTAGAGCGGGAGCAGTTCTTC | CASSVEREQFF
TRBD1 | TRBJ2-5 | . | TRBV7-9 | TGTGCCAGCAGCTCGGGACAGGGGTTTGAGGAGACCCAGTACTTC | CASSSGQGFEETQYF
TRBD1 | TRBJ2-7 | few | TRBV27 | TGTGCCAGCAGTTTATCCGGGACAGGACTCTACGAGCAGTACTTC | CASSLSGTGLYEQYF
. | TRBJ2-1 | few | TRBV20-1 | TGCAGTGCTAGAGATCAAACTTCTGAGCAGTTCTTC | CSARDQTSEQFF
. | TRBJ2-2 | . | TRBV20-1 | TGCAGTGCTTTGAGGATAAACAACGGGGAGCTGTTTTTT | CSALRINNGELFF
TRBD2 | TRBJ2-1 | many | TRBV5-1 | TGCGCCAGCAGCTTGGATCTAGCGGTTTCCTACAATGAGCAGTTCTTC | CASSLDLAVSYNEQFF